The 15 T cell receptor beta chains reported below all come from one sample, sequenced in a study of blood T cell repertoires in COVID-19. Data came from immunoSEQ multiplex PCR; TCRdb stores just in-frame clones and leaves some out. The table lists about 60,000 clones, about 78% of them singletons. Material: peripheral blood. The receptors were sampled from a man over 45 with active or convalescent COVID-19.

The rearrangement links TRBV18 to TRBJ2-3, with 10 bases matching TRBD2. CDR1 is KGHSH, CDR2 LQKENI, per germline. V shed 3 bases and J 4 bases; nucleotides not matched to a gene: 4. This CDR3 is 15 amino acids long. The CDR3 region has the DNA TGTGCCAGCTCACCCCAGCGGGGGGGCTCAGATACGCAGTATTTT. This translates into CASSPQRGGSDTQYF.

The chain carries TRBV7-9 and TRBJ1-2; TRBD1 matches at 8 bases. The CDR3 is made up of 14 amino acids. Losses at the gene ends were 4 bases for V and 4 bases for J; bases not matched to a gene: 5. CDR1 is SEHNR and CDR2 is FQNEAQ in the germline V gene (reference sequence). The CDR3 protein is CASSSTGTGYGYTF. The DNA of the CDR3 is TGTGCCAGCAGCTCCACCGGGACAGGCTATGGCTACACCTTC. The full variable domain, completed using reference TRBV7-9 and TRBJ1-2, is DTGVSQNPRHKITKRGQNVTFRCDPISEHNRLYWYRQTLGQGPEFLTYFQNEAQLEKSRLLSDRFSAERPKGSFSTLEIQRTEQGDSAMYLCASSSTGTGYGYTFGSGTRLTVV.

This rearrangement joins TRBV11-2 to TRBJ2-7; the D gene is possibly TRBD1 (5 bases). V was pared by 1 base and J by 3 bases, with 10 bases between. Germline V lookup: CDR1 SGHAT, CDR2 FQNNGV. The CDR3 sequence is 14 residues long. DNA of the CDR3: TGTGCCAGCAGCTTAGCAGGGTCTGACTACGAGCAGTACTTC. This gives the protein CASSLAGSDYEQYF.

The chain joins TRBV5-1 to TRBJ2-3, with D possibly TRBD1 on 6 matching bases. Deletions cut 1 base from V and 4 bases from J, with 7 bases between. CDR1 and CDR2 (germline): SGHRS, YFSETQ. The CDR3 totals 13 residues. The CDR3 DNA sequence: TGCGCCAGCAGCTTGCAGGGGCCAGATACGCAGTATTTT. It codes for CASSLQGPDTQYF.

CDR3 region: CASSRTSGGDTQYF. In DNA, the CDR3 is TGTGCCAGCAGCCGGACTAGCGGGGGAGATACGCAGTATTTT. The chain has TRBV7-9 and TRBJ2-3; 13 bases map to TRBD2. The length of the CDR3 is 14 residues. The V gene's germline CDR1 is SEHNR and CDR2 FQNEAQ (reference sequence). With 5 bases clipped from V and 5 bases from J, the junction kept 1 base outside the gene matches.

This clone appeared a single time. This sample also contains other DNA sequences that code for the same CDR3. The chain employs TRBV5-1 and TRBJ1-1; no definite D call. Germline-derived CDR1 and CDR2 are SGHRS and YFSETQ. V was clipped by 4 bases and J by 2 bases, with 12 bases between them. The CDR3 is 14 residues long. CDR3 loop: CASSPGGLNTEAFF. CDR3 DNA sequence: TGCGCCAGCAGCCCGGGAGGCTTAAACACTGAAGCTTTCTTT. The whole variable domain, filled in from reference TRBV5-1 and TRBJ1-1, reads KAGVTQTPRYLIKTRGQQVTLSCSPISGHRSVSWYQQTPGQGLQFLFEYFSETQRNKGNFPGRFSGRQFSNSRSEMNVSTLELGDSALYLCASSPGGLNTEAFFGQGTRLTVV.

Only a few counts were recorded for this clone. V gene TRBV27 combines with J gene TRBJ2-2, with a possible D match to TRBD1 (5 bases). The CDR3 is 15 residues long. The V gene's germline CDR1 is MNHEY and CDR2 SMNVEV (reference sequence). V shed 0 bases and J shed 5 bases, with 10 bases lying between them. The CDR3 coding sequence is TGTGCCAGCAGTTTATCCGGGCAGGGAACCGGGGAGCTGTTTTTT. Its translation: CASSLSGQGTGELFF.

The rearrangement uses TRBV29-1 and TRBJ1-1, with 9 bases matching TRBD1. The junction had 8 bases not matched to a gene; V was cut back by 1 base and J by 8 bases. CDR1 and CDR2 from the germline V gene are SQVTM and ANQGSEA. The CDR3 is 14 amino acids. The CDR3 loop is CSVEGDRGAAEAFF. CDR3 DNA: TGCAGCGTTGAAGGTGACAGGGGGGCGGCGGAAGCTTTCTTT.

The chain joins TRBV10-3 to TRBJ1-3; no firm D call. From germline, CDR1 is ENHRY and CDR2 SYGVKD. This CDR3 spans 16 amino acids. Trimming cost V 2 bases and J 0 bases, with 11 bases left between them. This chain's CDR3 is CAISEEGRYSGNTIYF. The CDR3 DNA reads TGTGCCATCAGTGAGGAGGGCCGCTACTCTGGAAACACCATATATTTT.

The chain links TRBV2 to TRBJ2-3, with 12 positions matching TRBD2. Unmatched junction bases numbered 11, after V lost 3 bases and J lost 10 bases. The germline V gene encodes CDR1 SNHLY and CDR2 FYNNEI. This CDR3 contains 16 residues. The CDR3 loop is CASSEGLAGAGGSQYF. In DNA, the CDR3 is TGTGCCAGCAGTGAGGGACTAGCGGGCGCGGGTGGTTCGCAGTATTTT.

This sequence joins TRBV18 and TRBJ2-1; no definite D call. The CDR3 has 12 residues. The V gene lost 3 bases and the J gene lost 7 bases, with 7 bases spanning the gap. Germline loops: CDR1 KGHSH, CDR2 LQKENI. The CDR3 protein is CASSPPLNEQFF. CDR3 bases: TGTGCCAGCTCACCCCCCCTTAATGAGCAGTTCTTC. Variable domain in full (rest from reference TRBV18 and TRBJ2-1): NAGVMQNPRHLVRRRGQEARLRCSPMKGHSHVYWYRQLPEEGLKFMVYLQKENIIDESGMPKERFSAEFPKEGPSILRIQQVVRGDSAAYFCASSPPLNEQFFGPGTRLTVL.

This CDR3 is CASSIAGTVDEKLFF. The CDR3 DNA is TGTGCCAGTAGTATAGCCGGGACAGTGGATGAAAAACTGTTTTTT. V is TRBV19 and J is TRBJ1-4; the match to TRBD1 covers 7 bases. This CDR3 comprises 15 residues. Germline CDR1 and CDR2: LNHDA and SQIVND (reference sequence). The V gene end was trimmed by 1 base and the J gene end by 6 bases; junction bases not matched to a gene: 5.

The genes are TRBV29-1 and TRBJ1-2; D is ambiguous. Trimming left V 5 bases short and J 7 bases short, with 14 bases between. From germline, CDR1 is SQVTM and CDR2 ANQGSEA. This CDR3 comprises 12 residues. Here the CDR3 DNA reads TGCAGCGTTTTTGACTTAATTGTTGGCTACACCTTC. Protein product: CSVFDLIVGYTF.

The chain has TRBV19 and TRBJ1-1, with D perhaps TRBD1 (6 bases). The CDR3 is 14 amino acids. Trimming took 1 base from V and 5 from J, leaving 11 bases between them. Germline-derived CDR1 and CDR2 are LNHDA and SQIVND (reference sequence). The chain's CDR3 is CASSIALQGTEAFF. CDR3 DNA sequence: TGTGCCAGTAGTATAGCCCTGCAGGGGACTGAAGCTTTCTTT.

This chain uses TRBV5-1 with TRBJ2-5; TRBD2 aligns across 9 bases. After removal of 1 base from V and 3 bases from J, the junction contained 4 bases not matched to a gene. The CDR3 sequence is 15 residues long. Germline CDR1 and CDR2: SGHRS and YFSETQ. CDR3 nucleotide sequence: TGCGCCAGCAGCTTGCGTGCTAGCGGGAAAGAGACCCAGTACTTC. It specifies CASSLRASGKETQYF. The whole variable domain, remainder taken from reference TRBV5-1 and TRBJ2-5, is KAGVTQTPRYLIKTRGQQVTLSCSPISGHRSVSWYQQTPGQGLQFLFEYFSETQRNKGNFPGRFSGRQFSNSRSEMNVSTLELGDSALYLCASSLRASGKETQYFGPGTRLLVL.